The rows below give T cell receptor beta chains drawn from one sample of a study of blood T cell repertoires in COVID-19. TCRdb's table, derived via immunoSEQ multiplex PCR, lists solely in-frame clones and lacks some. The sample lists 200,000 to 250,000 clones, approximately 84% occurring once. Sequencing was performed on peripheral blood. These receptors originate from a man aged 50 or older with COVID-19, enrolled during active disease. The CDR3 runs from the conserved cysteine through the conserved F or W. D genes are given only for firm matches. Only part of the rows carry a size: once, few, many, or a class if the clone is expanded.

CDR3 DNA: TGTGCCAGCGGACTCAGCACAGATACGCAGTATTTT
CDR3 protein: CASGLSTDTQYF
D gene: .
clone size: .
V gene: TRBV14
J gene: TRBJ2-3

CDR3 DNA: TGTGCCAGCAGCAAAGGTGCTCCAGGGAGGACCTATAATTCACCCCTCCACTTT
CDR3 protein: CASSKGAPGRTYNSPLHF
D gene: .
clone size: .
V gene: TRBV21-1
J gene: TRBJ1-6

CDR3 DNA: TGCGCCAGCAGCCCCGAAGGTGGGGGGGTCGCGGCGCACTATGGCTACACCTTC
CDR3 protein: CASSPEGGGVAAHYGYTF
D gene: .
clone size: .
V gene: TRBV5-1
J gene: TRBJ1-2

CDR3 DNA: TGTGCCAGTAGTTCTCAGGTCTATCAGCCCCAGCATTTT
CDR3 protein: CASSSQVYQPQHF
D gene: .
clone size: .
V gene: TRBV19
J gene: TRBJ1-5

CDR3 DNA: TGTGCCAGCAGGGAGAAAAACTATGGCTACACCTTC
CDR3 protein: CASREKNYGYTF
D gene: .
clone size: .
V gene: TRBV6-5
J gene: TRBJ1-2

CDR3 DNA: TGTGCCAGCAGTCTACCGACGACAGAGAATACCTACGAGCAGTACTTC
CDR3 protein: CASSLPTTENTYEQYF
D gene: .
clone size: .
V gene: TRBV28
J gene: TRBJ2-7

CDR3 DNA: TGTGCCTGGAGTGCGGGGGTGAACACTGAAGCTTTCTTT
CDR3 protein: CAWSAGVNTEAFF
D gene: .
clone size: .
V gene: TRBV30
J gene: TRBJ1-1

CDR3 DNA: TGTGCCAGCTCACCCGGACAGGGAAGTTCACCCCTCCACTTT
CDR3 protein: CASSPGQGSSPLHF
D gene: TRBD1
clone size: .
V gene: TRBV18
J gene: TRBJ1-6

CDR3 DNA: TGTGCCAGCAGTCGGGACACAAGATATGGCTACACCTTC
CDR3 protein: CASSRDTRYGYTF
D gene: .
clone size: .
V gene: TRBV6-6
J gene: TRBJ1-2

CDR3 DNA: TGTGCCTCCACCGGGACTCTCGAAGGTGAGCAGTACTTC
CDR3 protein: CASTGTLEGEQYF
D gene: .
clone size: .
V gene: TRBV10-3
J gene: TRBJ2-7

CDR3 DNA: TGTGCCAGCAGCCAAGAGAGCTCTGGAAACACCATATATTTT
CDR3 protein: CASSQESSGNTIYF
D gene: .
clone size: once
V gene: TRBV3-1/TRBV3-2
J gene: TRBJ1-3

CDR3 DNA: TGTGCCAGCAAGGAGGGGGCAGTTAGCAATCAGCCCCAGCATTTT
CDR3 protein: CASKEGAVSNQPQHF
D gene: TRBD1
clone size: .
V gene: TRBV6-5
J gene: TRBJ1-5

CDR3 DNA: TGTGCCACCAGGGACAGGTGGAATGAAAAACTGTTTTTT
CDR3 protein: CATRDRWNEKLFF
D gene: TRBD1
clone size: .
V gene: TRBV24-1
J gene: TRBJ1-4

CDR3 DNA: TGTGCCAGCAGCTTAGCTCCCCGGGATGCCTACGAGCAGTACTTC
CDR3 protein: CASSLAPRDAYEQYF
D gene: .
clone size: .
V gene: TRBV7-2
J gene: TRBJ2-7

CDR3 DNA: TGTGCCAGCAGCCTAAGGTCGCCACAGTTCCACTCTGGGGCCAACGTCCTGACTTTC
CDR3 protein: CASSLRSPQFHSGANVLTF
D gene: .
clone size: .
V gene: TRBV7-3
J gene: TRBJ2-6

CDR3 DNA: TGTGCCAGCAGTTTATTTGGGACAGGGACGGCTAATGAAAAACTGTTTTTT
CDR3 protein: CASSLFGTGTANEKLFF
D gene: TRBD1
clone size: .
V gene: TRBV28
J gene: TRBJ1-4

CDR3 DNA: TGTGCCAGCAGCCCACCCGGGGGGGAGCTGTTTTTT
CDR3 protein: CASSPPGGELFF
D gene: .
clone size: .
V gene: TRBV5-6
J gene: TRBJ2-2

CDR3 DNA: TGTGCCAGCAGCAAGACTAGCGGGGGGGCCGTCGGGGAGCTGTTTTTT
CDR3 protein: CASSKTSGGAVGELFF
D gene: TRBD2
clone size: .
V gene: TRBV7-2
J gene: TRBJ2-2

CDR3 DNA: TGTGCCAGCAGTTCCGGGACAGGGCCCTACGAGCAGTACTTC
CDR3 protein: CASSSGTGPYEQYF
D gene: TRBD1
clone size: few
V gene: TRBV6-5
J gene: TRBJ2-7

CDR3 DNA: TGTGCCAGCAGCCCAGGAGGGGCACATCAGCCCCAGCATTTT
CDR3 protein: CASSPGGAHQPQHF
D gene: .
clone size: .
V gene: TRBV7-9
J gene: TRBJ1-5

CDR3 DNA: TGTGCCAGCAGCCAAGATCTTGCGGGGGGGGCAGATACGCAGTATTTT
CDR3 protein: CASSQDLAGGADTQYF
D gene: TRBD2
clone size: .
V gene: TRBV3-1/TRBV3-2
J gene: TRBJ2-3

CDR3 DNA: TGTGCCAGCAGCCCGGACAGGTCATTATCCTACGAGCAGTACTTC
CDR3 protein: CASSPDRSLSYEQYF
D gene: TRBD1
clone size: few
V gene: TRBV27
J gene: TRBJ2-7

CDR3 DNA: TGTGCTAGTGGCCCGAGTTTGTATGAGCAGTTCTTC
CDR3 protein: CASGPSLYEQFF
D gene: .
clone size: .
V gene: TRBV12-5
J gene: TRBJ2-1

CDR3 DNA: TGCGCCAGCAGTCCCGGGTTCCTTGCCTACTACAACGAGCAGTACTTC
CDR3 protein: CASSPGFLAYYNEQYF
D gene: .
clone size: .
V gene: TRBV23-1
J gene: TRBJ2-7

CDR3 DNA: TGTGCCTGGAGTGGCGGAGGGAGGCGCAATCAGCCCCAGCATTTT
CDR3 protein: CAWSGGGRRNQPQHF
D gene: .
clone size: .
V gene: TRBV30
J gene: TRBJ1-5

CDR3 DNA: TGTGCCAGCAGCTTCGGAACTAGCGGGTGGGACCGACCCTACAATGAGCAGTTCTTC
CDR3 protein: CASSFGTSGWDRPYNEQFF
D gene: TRBD2
clone size: .
V gene: TRBV7-6
J gene: TRBJ2-1

CDR3 DNA: TGTGCCAGCAGCTTACAGGGCTCGCACACCATATATTTT
CDR3 protein: CASSLQGSHTIYF
D gene: .
clone size: .
V gene: TRBV13
J gene: TRBJ1-3

CDR3 DNA: TGTGCCAGCAGGGAGGGACTAGCGGGAGTTTCCGATGAGCAGTTCTTC
CDR3 protein: CASREGLAGVSDEQFF
D gene: TRBD2
clone size: .
V gene: TRBV2
J gene: TRBJ2-1

CDR3 DNA: TGTGCCAGCACTCGGGGATCTCAGCCCCAGCATTTT
CDR3 protein: CASTRGSQPQHF
D gene: .
clone size: .
V gene: TRBV28
J gene: TRBJ1-5

CDR3 DNA: TGTGCCAGCAGCCACCGGGGGGGCCGATCCGGGGAGCTGTTTTTT
CDR3 protein: CASSHRGGRSGELFF
D gene: TRBD2
clone size: .
V gene: TRBV6-2/TRBV6-3
J gene: TRBJ2-2

CDR3 DNA: TGTGCCAGTAGTTCAGGACAGTACATCACTGAAGCTTTCTTT
CDR3 protein: CASSSGQYITEAFF
D gene: .
clone size: .
V gene: TRBV19
J gene: TRBJ1-1

CDR3 DNA: TGTGCTAGTGGTTTGGTAGGACAGGGGAGCACTGAAGCTTTCTTT
CDR3 protein: CASGLVGQGSTEAFF
D gene: TRBD1
clone size: .
V gene: TRBV12-5
J gene: TRBJ1-1

CDR3 DNA: TGTGCCAGCAGCGGACGCGGGACAGTCTCTGGAAACACCATATATTTT
CDR3 protein: CASSGRGTVSGNTIYF
D gene: TRBD1
clone size: few
V gene: TRBV9
J gene: TRBJ1-3

CDR3 DNA: TGTGCCAGCAGTCGGCGGGGCTACGAGCAGTACTTC
CDR3 protein: CASSRRGYEQYF
D gene: .
clone size: few
V gene: TRBV11-2
J gene: TRBJ2-7

CDR3 DNA: TGCGCCAGCAGCCAGGCTCCTCCACTAGCGGGCACAGATACGCAGTATTTT
CDR3 protein: CASSQAPPLAGTDTQYF
D gene: TRBD2
clone size: .
V gene: TRBV4-1
J gene: TRBJ2-3

CDR3 DNA: TGCGCCAGCAGCTTGGAAGTAGGGAGGTATGGCTACACCTTC
CDR3 protein: CASSLEVGRYGYTF
D gene: .
clone size: .
V gene: TRBV5-1
J gene: TRBJ1-2

CDR3 DNA: TGTGCCATCAAAGGGGCTGGGGGCCGATCCTACGAGCAGTACTTC
CDR3 protein: CAIKGAGGRSYEQYF
D gene: .
clone size: .
V gene: TRBV10-3
J gene: TRBJ2-7

CDR3 DNA: TGTGCCAGCAGTGAATTTTACGAGCCCTATGGCTACACCTTC
CDR3 protein: CASSEFYEPYGYTF
D gene: .
clone size: .
V gene: TRBV25-1
J gene: TRBJ1-2

CDR3 DNA: TGTGCCAGTACAGATCAGAATGGGCTAGCGGGGTTATACGAGCAGTACTTC
CDR3 protein: CASTDQNGLAGLYEQYF
D gene: TRBD2
clone size: .
V gene: TRBV7-2
J gene: TRBJ2-7

CDR3 DNA: TGCGCCAGCAGCCAAGAATGGGGGACAGGGGGAGAGTATCAGCCCCAGCATTTT
CDR3 protein: CASSQEWGTGGEYQPQHF
D gene: TRBD1
clone size: .
V gene: TRBV4-3
J gene: TRBJ1-5

CDR3 DNA: TGTGCCAGCAGTTTAGGAGGGATCAATGAGCAGTTCTTC
CDR3 protein: CASSLGGINEQFF
D gene: .
clone size: .
V gene: TRBV12-3/TRBV12-4
J gene: TRBJ2-1

CDR3 DNA: TGTGCCACCCTGGTTAGGGGGGGCACTGAAGCTTTCTTT
CDR3 protein: CATLVRGGTEAFF
D gene: .
clone size: .
V gene: TRBV27
J gene: TRBJ1-1

CDR3 DNA: TGTGCCAGCGGAACGGGGACAGATACGCAGTATTTT
CDR3 protein: CASGTGTDTQYF
D gene: .
clone size: once
V gene: TRBV7-3
J gene: TRBJ2-3

CDR3 DNA: TGTGCCAGCAGATCCACTAGCGGCCCAGGTGGGACCCAGTACTTC
CDR3 protein: CASRSTSGPGGTQYF
D gene: TRBD2
clone size: .
V gene: TRBV6-5
J gene: TRBJ2-5

CDR3 DNA: TGTGCCAGCAGCCGAGATCAGGGGGCCAGGGAGACCCAGTACTTC
CDR3 protein: CASSRDQGARETQYF
D gene: TRBD1
clone size: .
V gene: TRBV7-8
J gene: TRBJ2-5

CDR3 DNA: TGTGCCAGCAGTCCGGGACTCTTACAAACAGATACGCAGTATTTT
CDR3 protein: CASSPGLLQTDTQYF
D gene: .
clone size: .
V gene: TRBV6-6
J gene: TRBJ2-3